Following are 2 T cell receptor beta chains from one sample sequenced in a study of T cells in Graves' hyperthyroidism and ophthalmopathy. RNA transcripts provided the source from which TCR beta CDR3 regions were amplified. Carried out on the TCR CDR3, a first-round RT-PCR used the HTBI primer set. TCRdb reprocessed the multiplex PCR reads via MiXCR and lists one record per CDR3 protein. In the table there are 550,000 to 850,000 distinct CDR3 sequences, 15% to 20% of which are singletons. The source material was blood. Every receptor here comes from a woman in her forties or fifties with Graves' hyperthyroidism that later progressed to Graves' ophthalmopathy.

This clonotype was observed many times. This chain connects TRBV20-1 to TRBJ2-5; 11 bases fit TRBD2. This CDR3 comprises 18 residues. J gave up 2 bases and V 0 bases, and 11 bases lay outside the gene matches. Germline CDR1 and CDR2: DFQATT and SNEGSKA (reference sequence). CDR3 nucleotide sequence: TGCAGTGCTAGAGATTTGGAAGGGACTAGCGGCCGTCAAGAGACCCAGTACTTC. Its translation is CSARDLEGTSGRQETQYF.

The gene calls are TRBV10-3 and TRBJ1-2; D gene ambiguous. This CDR3 region has 14 residues. The V gene's germline CDR1 is ENHRY and CDR2 SYGVKD. Trimming pared 8 bases from V and 0 bases from J, leaving 13 bases between. CDR3 sequence: CAIQKGPSNYGYTF. CDR3 DNA sequence: TGTGCCATCCAGAAGGGCCCTTCTAACTATGGCTACACCTTC.